A single sample gave rise to the 13 T cell receptor beta chains below, sequenced in a study of CD8+ T cells in alopecia areata. As for treatment: oral pan-JAK inhibitor, 5-10 mg twice daily. Extracted from the samples, RNA was reverse transcribed into cDNA to serve as the sequencing template. Here immunoSEQ multiplex PCR was the method, and the copy in TCRdb shows in-frame clones only, minus some. The sample lists 250,000 to 350,000 clones; roughly 60% were seen once. The sequencing used CD4+ T cells sorted from blood, collected around week 52, from a patient treated with tofacitinib. The source is a human donor with alopecia areata.

Only one count was recorded for this clone. The rearrangement uses TRBV29-1 and TRBJ2-1, with D maybe TRBD1 (6 bases). Trimming removed 2 bases at V and 3 bases at J, with 17 bases between. CDR3 length equals 16 residues. Germline V lookup: CDR1 SQVTM, CDR2 ANQGSEA. As DNA, the CDR3 is TGCAGCGTTGAATATAGTACAGGGATGAGCTACAATGAGCAGTTCTTC. Translating it yields CSVEYSTGMSYNEQFF.

This clone was seen a few times. This sequence joins TRBV7-8 and TRBJ2-2, with D perhaps TRBD1 (5 bases). Germline V gene lookup returns CDR1 SGHVS and CDR2 FQNEAQ. The CDR3 is made up of 15 amino acids. Trimming left V 4 bases short and J 5 bases short, with 14 bases between. The CDR3 is CASSSQSKGTGELFF. In DNA, the CDR3 is TGTGCCAGCAGCTCACAATCCAAGGGGACCGGGGAGCTGTTTTTT. The full variable domain, its missing parts supplied by reference TRBV7-8 and TRBJ2-2, is GAGVSQSPRYKVAKRGQDVALRCDPISGHVSLFWYQQALGQGPEFLTYFQNEAQLDKSGLPSDRFFAERPEGSVSTLKIQRTQQEDSAVYLCASSSQSKGTGELFFGEGSRLTVL.

The gene calls are TRBV7-2 and TRBJ2-7; D unclear. V dropped 5 bases and J dropped 3 bases, with 17 bases sitting between them. The V gene's germline CDR1 is SGHTA and CDR2 FQGNSA. The CDR3 covers 15 residues. This CDR3 reads CASSITGVHLYEQYF. Written as DNA, the CDR3 is TGTGCCAGCAGCATTACCGGAGTGCACCTCTACGAGCAGTACTTC.

With respect to this clone: This sample also contains other DNA sequences that code for the same CDR3. The chain carries TRBV29-1 and TRBJ1-1, with D uncertain. The CDR3 length is 12 residues. From germline, CDR1 is SQVTM and CDR2 ANQGSEA. V lost 3 bases to trimming and J lost 5 bases, with 10 bases between them. The CDR3 coding sequence is TGCAGCGTTGATCCCGTCGGGACTGAAGCTTTCTTT. It specifies CSVDPVGTEAFF.

About this clone itself: This sample includes further DNA sequences coding for the same CDR3. The rearrangement uses TRBV2 and TRBJ2-5; 9 bases align to TRBD1. The CDR3 has 13 amino acids. The germline CDR1 and CDR2 sequences are SNHLY and FYNNEI. The V gene end was trimmed by 4 bases and the J gene end by 3 bases; junction bases not matched to a gene: 0. CDR3 in DNA: TGTGCCAGCAGTGGACAGGGGGAAGAGACCCAGTACTTC. The encoded protein is CASSGQGEETQYF.

The chain's CDR3 is CAWSVPFYEQYF. The CDR3 DNA follows: TGTGCCTGGAGTGTGCCCTTCTACGAGCAGTACTTC. This sequence joins TRBV30 and TRBJ2-7; D remains unclear. The CDR3 runs to 12 residues. V lost 0 bases to trimming and J lost 3 bases, with 6 bases between them. From germline, CDR1 is GTSNPN and CDR2 SVGIG (reference sequence).

This rearrangement joins TRBV5-8 to TRBJ1-1, with TRBD1 as a possible D gene (6 bases). The CDR3 consists of 17 residues. The germline V gene has CDR1 SGHTS and CDR2 YDEGEE. Between the trimmed V and J ends, which lost 2 bases and 3 bases, there was a span of 20 bases. The CDR3 bases are TGTGCCAGCAGCTTCCGGGGGCACACAGGTTTGGACACTGAAGCTTTCTTT. Its translation is CASSFRGHTGLDTEAFF.

The V call is TRBV29-1, the J call TRBJ2-2, with D unresolved. V gave up 4 bases and J gave up 6 bases, with 12 bases separating them. Per germline, CDR1 SQVTM and CDR2 ANQGSEA. The CDR3 consists of 13 residues. The CDR3 DNA sequence: TGCAGCGTTGCGGACGGTCCTGCCGGGGAGCTGTTTTTT. It translates to CSVADGPAGELFF.

The CDR3 coding sequence is TGTGCCAGCAGACGACAGGGGCAAGATTCAAACATTCAGTACTTC. Translation gives CASRRQGQDSNIQYF. The chain recombines TRBV6-5 with TRBJ2-4; TRBD1 matches 8 bases. CDR1 and CDR2 from the germline V gene are MNHEY and SVGAGI. Trimming cost V 6 bases and J 6 bases; bases outside gene matches: 10. This CDR3 has 15 amino acids.

This chain links TRBV5-6 with TRBJ2-1; the match to TRBD2 covers 8 bases. Trimming took 3 bases from V and 7 from J; bases not matched to a gene: 12. Germline V CDR1 and CDR2: SGHDT, YYEEEE. The CDR3 is made up of 16 amino acids. This CDR3 reads CASSWGLVGAGNEQFF. CDR3 DNA sequence: TGTGCCAGCAGCTGGGGACTAGTCGGGGCTGGGAATGAGCAGTTCTTC. Supplemented by reference TRBV5-6 and TRBJ2-1, the full variable domain reads DAGVTQSPTHLIKTRGQQVTLRCSPKSGHDTVSWYQQALGQGPQFIFQYYEEEERQRGNFPDRFSGHQFPNYSSELNVNALLLGDSALYLCASSWGLVGAGNEQFFGPGTRLTVL.

The gene calls are TRBV7-2 and TRBJ2-5, with TRBD2 identical over 8 bases. This CDR3 has 13 amino acids. CDR1 is SGHTA and CDR2 is FQGNSA in the germline V gene. With 1 base clipped from V and 14 bases from J, the junction kept 9 bases outside the gene matches. The CDR3 DNA follows: TGTGCCAGCAGCTTAGGTGGGGCGGGAGGACAATACTTC. Its translation: CASSLGGAGGQYF.

The V gene is TRBV4-2, the J gene TRBJ1-5; no reliable D call. This CDR3 is 15 amino acids long. The V and J ends lost 0 bases and 0 bases respectively, with 6 bases between them. Per germline, CDR1 LGHNA and CDR2 YNFKEQ. CDR3 sequence (DNA): TGTGCCAGCAGCCAAGAGGAAGGTAGCAATCAGCCCCAGCATTTT. Translation gives CASSQEEGSNQPQHF.

The chain recombines TRBV30 with TRBJ1-5, with 9 bases that match TRBD1. The CDR3 length is 16 residues. The trim removed 3 bases at V and 5 bases at J, leaving 11 bases unmatched. Germline V gives CDR1 GTSNPN, CDR2 SVGIG (reference sequence). The CDR3 nucleotides read TGTGCCTGGAGCGTCACCCACCGACAGGGGGATCAGCCCCAGCATTTT. Protein sequence: CAWSVTHRQGDQPQHF.